The sequence of this T cell receptor (beta chain) was determined in a study of blood T cells in healthy people across ages. V lost 5 bases, J lost 3 bases, and 7 bases stayed unmatched. Germline-derived CDR1 and CDR2 are MNHNY and SVGAGI (reference sequence). This CDR3 has 15 residues. The use of a sample-barcoded 5' primer and a J-beta primer mix characterized a second PCR of roughly 7 to 12 cycles. TCRdb recomputed calls from the 5' RACE reads with MiXCR, one row per CDR3 protein. Among 750,000 to 850,000 distinct CDR3 sequences listed, around a quarter were seen once. The same specimen was also included in a second study, on T cells of mothers and their children. According to that study: T cell clones that were persistent and microchimeric went undetected.

This chain uses TRBV6-6 with TRBJ2-5, with 9 bases that match TRBD1. The clonotype was recovered from a boy aged 5 to 17 in good health. Sample: blood. CDR3 bases: TGTGCCAGCAGTCAGAGGGACAGGGCTGAAGAGACCCAGTACTTC. Amino acids: CASSQRDRAEETQYF.